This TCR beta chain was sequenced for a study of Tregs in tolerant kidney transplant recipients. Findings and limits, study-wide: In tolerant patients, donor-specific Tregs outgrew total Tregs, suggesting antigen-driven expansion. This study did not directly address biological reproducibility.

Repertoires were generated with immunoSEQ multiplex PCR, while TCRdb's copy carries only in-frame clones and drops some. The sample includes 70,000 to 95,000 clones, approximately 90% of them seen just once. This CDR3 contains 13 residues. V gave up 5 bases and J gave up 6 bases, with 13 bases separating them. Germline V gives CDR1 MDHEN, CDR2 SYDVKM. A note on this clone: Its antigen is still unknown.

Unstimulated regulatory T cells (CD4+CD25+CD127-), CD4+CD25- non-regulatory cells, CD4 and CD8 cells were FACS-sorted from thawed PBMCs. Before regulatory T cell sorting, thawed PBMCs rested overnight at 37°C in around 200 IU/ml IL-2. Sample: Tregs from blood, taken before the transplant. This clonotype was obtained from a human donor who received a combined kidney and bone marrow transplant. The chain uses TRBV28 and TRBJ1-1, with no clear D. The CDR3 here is CASSPSRRAEAFF. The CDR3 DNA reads TGTGCCAGCAGTCCCTCCAGGAGGGCTGAAGCTTTCTTT.